This T cell receptor beta chain was sequenced for a study of blood T cell repertoires in COVID-19. TCRdb's table, derived via immunoSEQ multiplex PCR, lists solely in-frame clones and lacks some. There are a few hundred thousand clones in the sample; around 89% occur only once, and around an eighth lies in the top ten. CDR3 length: 15 amino acids. V dropped 6 bases and J dropped 3 bases, with 17 bases sitting between them. The germline CDR1 and CDR2 sequences are SEHNR and FQNEAQ (reference sequence). The chain couples TRBV7-9 to TRBJ1-1; tentative D call: TRBD1 (5 bases). The sequencing input was peripheral blood. The TCR comes from a woman in her forties or fifties with COVID-19, enrolled during active disease. DNA of the CDR3: TGTGCCAGCAGTCGAGACGGCAGGGAGGACACTGAAGCTTTCTTT. Its translation: CASSRDGREDTEAFF.